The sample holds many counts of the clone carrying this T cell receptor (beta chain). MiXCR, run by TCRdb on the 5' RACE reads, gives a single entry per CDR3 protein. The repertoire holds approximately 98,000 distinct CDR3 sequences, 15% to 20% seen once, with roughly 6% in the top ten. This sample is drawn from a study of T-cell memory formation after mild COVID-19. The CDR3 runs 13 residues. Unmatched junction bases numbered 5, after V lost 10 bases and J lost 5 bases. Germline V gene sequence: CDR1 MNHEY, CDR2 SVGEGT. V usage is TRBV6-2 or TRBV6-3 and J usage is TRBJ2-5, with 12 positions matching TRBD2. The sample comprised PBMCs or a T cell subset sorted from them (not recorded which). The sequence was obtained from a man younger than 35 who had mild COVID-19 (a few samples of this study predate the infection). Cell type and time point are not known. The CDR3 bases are TGTGCCACCCGACTAGCGGGGGACGAGACCCAGTACTTC. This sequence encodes CATRLAGDETQYF.